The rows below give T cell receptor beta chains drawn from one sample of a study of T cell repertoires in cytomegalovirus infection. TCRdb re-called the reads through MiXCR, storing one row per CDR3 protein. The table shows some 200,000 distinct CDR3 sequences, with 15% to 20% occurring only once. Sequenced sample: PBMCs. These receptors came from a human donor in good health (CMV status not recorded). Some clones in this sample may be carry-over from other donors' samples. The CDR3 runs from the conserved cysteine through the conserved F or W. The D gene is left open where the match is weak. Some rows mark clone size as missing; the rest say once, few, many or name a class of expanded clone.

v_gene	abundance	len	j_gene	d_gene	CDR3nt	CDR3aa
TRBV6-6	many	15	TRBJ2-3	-	TGTGCCAGCAGTTTGCGGGGAAGGGGGGCAGATACGCAGTATTTT	CASSLRGRGADTQYF
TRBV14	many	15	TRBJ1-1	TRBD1	TGTGCCAGCAGCCAAGATATTATTGTGGGACAGCAAGCTTTCTTT	CASSQDIIVGQQAFF
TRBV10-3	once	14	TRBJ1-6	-	TGTGCCATCAGTGAGCCGGGGACGACGTCACCCCTCCACTTT	CAISEPGTTSPLHF
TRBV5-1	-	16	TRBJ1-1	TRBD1	TGCGCCAGCAGCTTTCCCGGGACAGGGGGCAACGCTGAAGCTTTCTTT	CASSFPGTGGNAEAFF
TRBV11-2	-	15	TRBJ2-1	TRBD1	TGTGCCAGCAGCTCGGGACAGTCCATCTACAATGAGCAGTTCTTC	CASSSGQSIYNEQFF
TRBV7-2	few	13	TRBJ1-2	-	TGTGCCAGCAGCCGGGCTACTAACTATGGCTACACCTTC	CASSRATNYGYTF
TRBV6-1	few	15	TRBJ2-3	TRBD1	TGTGCCAGCATGGCCACAGGGGCGCGCACAGATACGCAGTATTTT	CASMATGARTDTQYF
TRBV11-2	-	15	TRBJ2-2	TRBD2	TGTGCCAGCAGCCCTAGCGGGAGGGTCACCGGGGAGCTGTTTTTT	CASSPSGRVTGELFF
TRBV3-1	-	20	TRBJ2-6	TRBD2	TGTGCCAGCAGTCCAAATCAGTCAGCGGGATTTAGACCTGGGGCCAACGTCCTGACTTTC	CASSPNQSAGFRPGANVLTF
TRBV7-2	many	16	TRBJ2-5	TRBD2	TGTGCCAGCAGCGCACGACTAGCGGGCTCGGATGAGACCCAGTACTTC	CASSARLAGSDETQYF